A single sample gave rise to the 19 T cell receptor beta chains below, sequenced in a study of blood T cells in healthy people across ages. PCR was performed a second time for roughly 7 to 12 cycles using a sample-barcoded 5' primer and a J-beta primer mix. TCRdb re-analysed the 5' RACE reads in MiXCR, keeping a single row per CDR3 protein. The sample includes about 1.8 million distinct CDR3 sequences, just under 50% of them seen just once. The sequenced sample was blood. The receptor source for this set is a woman aged 40 to 50 in good health.

This sequence joins TRBV11-1 and TRBJ2-7, with 9 bases lining up with TRBD2. After removal of 4 bases from V and 7 bases from J, the junction contained 14 bases not matched to a gene. CDR1 is SGHAT, CDR2 FQDESV, per germline (reference sequence). This CDR3 has 16 amino acids. The CDR3 DNA follows: TGTGCCAGCAGCTATTCGACTAGCGGAATCTACAATGAGCAGTACTTC. Translated: CASSYSTSGIYNEQYF.

There are a few counts of this clonotype. This chain links TRBV20-1 with TRBJ2-3, with D perhaps matching TRBD1 (6 bases). The V gene's germline CDR1 is DFQATT and CDR2 SNEGSKA (reference sequence). The CDR3 contains 17 residues. V was cut by 3 bases and J by 3 bases, with 22 bases left in between. In DNA, the CDR3 is TGCAGTGCTAGTGCCTACAGGGTTAGTATAAGGACAGATACGCAGTATTTT. It translates to CSASAYRVSIRTDTQYF.

The chain joins TRBV2 to TRBJ2-3, with 13 bases that match TRBD2. The J segment lost 0 bases and the V segment lost 5 bases, leaving 8 bases of the junction unmatched. Germline V gene data show CDR1 as SNHLY and CDR2 as FYNNEI. The CDR3 is made up of 18 amino acids. CDR3 amino acids: CASSRQLAGGTSTDTQYF. DNA for the CDR3: TGTGCCAGCAGTCGGCAACTAGCGGGGGGGACTAGCACAGATACGCAGTATTTT.

The chain combines TRBV6-2 or TRBV6-3 with TRBJ2-1, with TRBD2 as a possible D gene (5 bases). Germline CDR1 reads MNHEY; CDR2 reads SVGEGT. This CDR3 comprises 14 residues. Trimming cost V 2 bases and J 9 bases, with 14 bases left between them. The chain's CDR3 is CASSYRKGRGEQFF. The CDR3 DNA sequence: TGTGCCAGCAGTTACCGGAAGGGTCGGGGTGAGCAGTTCTTC.

The V call is TRBV29-1, the J call TRBJ2-1; 8 positions match TRBD1. TRBJ2-7 matches the DNA end more closely, so the J call is doubtful. The V gene's germline CDR1 is SQVTM and CDR2 ANQGSEA. CDR3 length equals 16 residues. CDR3 coding DNA: TGCAGCGTGAACCCGGACAGGGTGAGCTCCTACAATGAGCAGTACTTC. Amino acids: CSVNPDRVSSYNEQYF.

The gene calls are TRBV6-1 and TRBJ2-7; maybe TRBD2 (6 bases). The CDR3 runs 17 residues. Trimming took off 7 bases at V and 2 bases at J, with 24 bases between the two ends. CDR1 is MNHNS, CDR2 SASEGT, per germline. CDR3 DNA sequence: TGTGCCAGCACTAGAGGCGGCGGGACGTTCGAGCCCTACGAGCAGTACTTC. Translation gives CASTRGGGTFEPYEQYF.

The J gene is TRBJ2-7, the V gene TRBV20-1, with D tentatively TRBD1 or TRBD2 (5 bases each). The CDR3 is 16 residues long. The V end was cut by 3 bases, the J end by 2 bases, with 20 bases between. Germline-derived CDR1 and CDR2 are DFQATT and SNEGSKA (reference sequence). The CDR3 is CSARSHRRGEAYEQYF. CDR3 sequence (DNA): TGCAGTGCTAGGTCACACCGCCGGGGCGAGGCCTACGAGCAGTACTTC.

The genes are TRBV25-1 and TRBJ1-2, with no clear D. The CDR3 consists of 13 residues. The germline V and J ends were trimmed by 3 bases and 0 bases, with 5 bases remaining between them. Germline V CDR1 and CDR2: MGHDK, SYGVNS. CDR3 in amino acids: CASSETPNYGYTF. The CDR3 DNA sequence: TGTGCCAGCAGTGAGACACCTAACTATGGCTACACCTTC.

The J gene is TRBJ2-5, the V gene TRBV4-3; 9 bases are shared with TRBD2. The tail of the sequence fits TRBJ2-7 better, so the J call may be wrong. Germline CDR1 reads LGHNA; CDR2 reads YSLEER. This CDR3 region has 15 residues. CDR3 in amino acids: CASSQVLAGTHEQYF. Here the CDR3 DNA reads TGCGCCAGCAGCCAAGTCCTAGCGGGGACTCACGAGCAGTACTTC.

The gene calls are TRBV7-8 and TRBJ2-4; 8 bases line up with TRBD2. The closer fit of TRBJ2-7 to the DNA end suggests the J call may be wrong. This CDR3 is 15 amino acids long. Germline CDR1 SGHVS, CDR2 FQNEAQ. In DNA form, the CDR3 reads TGTGCCAGCAGCTTAGACGGCGGGGGGACTGTCGAGCAGTACTTC. It translates to CASSLDGGGTVEQYF.

This clonotype was seen only a few times. The chain carries TRBV7-3 and TRBJ2-5, with 8 positions matching TRBD2. J lost 3 bases, V lost 5 bases, and 5 bases had no gene match. There are 14 residues in the CDR3. Germline V CDR1 and CDR2: SGHTA, FQGTGA. The CDR3, as DNA: TGTGCCAGCAGCCCGGGGGGACTAGAAGAGACCCAGTACTTC. As protein: CASSPGGLEETQYF.

This clonotype has a count of ten or more. This chain joins TRBV10-3 and TRBJ2-3, with a possible D match to TRBD2 (6 bases). This CDR3 is 15 amino acids long. V dropped 3 bases and J dropped 7 bases, with 17 bases sitting between them. Germline V lookup: CDR1 ENHRY, CDR2 SYGVKD. The CDR3 nucleotides are TGTGCCATCAGTGAAGTGCGCGGGGCTTCGTATACGCAGTATTTT. This translates into CAISEVRGASYTQYF.

The J gene is TRBJ2-1, the V gene TRBV7-2, with 7 bases matching TRBD2. The CDR3 runs 15 residues. J lost 6 bases, V lost 9 bases, and 14 bases had no gene match. The germline gives CDR1 SGHTA, CDR2 FQGNSA. The CDR3 sequence: CARPWGGPTTNEQFF. The CDR3 DNA sequence: TGTGCCAGACCCTGGGGGGGACCGACTACCAATGAGCAGTTCTTC.

The chain recombines TRBV4-3 with TRBJ2-7, with 8 positions matching TRBD2. In germline, CDR1 is LGHNA, CDR2 YSLEER. The trim removed 0 bases at V and 3 bases at J, leaving 7 bases unmatched. This CDR3 contains 16 residues. The CDR3 is CASSQESSGGYYEQYF. The CDR3 DNA reads TGCGCCAGCAGCCAAGAATCGAGCGGGGGTTACTACGAGCAGTACTTC.

In its sample, this clonotype was seen a few times. The V and J genes are TRBV20-1 and TRBJ2-5, with no clear D. V was clipped by 4 bases and J by 4 bases, with 16 bases between them. Germline V gene lookup returns CDR1 DFQATT and CDR2 SNEGSKA (reference sequence). The CDR3 spans 14 residues. The CDR3 is CSATVPGLRETQYF. The DNA for the CDR3 is TGCAGTGCTACCGTCCCCGGTCTCCGAGAGACCCAGTACTTC.

The gene calls are TRBV20-1 and TRBJ2-1, with 7 nucleotides matching TRBD2. This CDR3 comprises 16 residues. The germline V gene has CDR1 DFQATT and CDR2 SNEGSKA (reference sequence). V lost 0 bases, J lost 3 bases, and 8 bases stayed unmatched. CDR3 amino acids: CSARDPASGFYNEQFF. The CDR3 DNA follows: TGCAGTGCTAGAGATCCGGCTAGCGGCTTCTACAATGAGCAGTTCTTC.

The chain joins TRBV27 to TRBJ2-1; 8 bases agree with TRBD2. The J call may be faulty, since TRBJ2-7 better matches the DNA end. From germline, CDR1 is MNHEY and CDR2 SMNVEV (reference sequence). The CDR3 covers 15 residues. As DNA, the CDR3 is TGTGCCAGCAGTTTCGGGGGGGCTTCCTACAATGAGCAGTACTTC. Protein: CASSFGGASYNEQYF.

In this sample, this clonotype turned up a few times. The chain combines TRBV6-2 or TRBV6-3 with TRBJ2-1, with 9 positions matching TRBD2. This CDR3 is built from 16 residues. The V gene end was trimmed by 2 bases and the J gene end by 6 bases; junction bases not matched to a gene: 8. In germline, CDR1 is MNHEY, CDR2 SVGEGT. The CDR3 DNA is TGTGCCAGCAGTTACCGAGGGCGGGGGGGCGGCAATGAGCAGTTCTTC. This codes for CASSYRGRGGGNEQFF.

J is TRBJ2-1 and V is TRBV27; maybe TRBD2 (7 bases). In germline, CDR1 is MNHEY, CDR2 SMNVEV (reference sequence). V was shortened by 5 bases and J by 10 bases, with 18 bases between the two germline ends. CDR3 length equals 14 residues. The CDR3 bases are TGTGCCAGCAGTCGGGACTACAGGGTTCGAGAGCAGTTCTTC. Amino acids: CASSRDYRVREQFF.